The clone carrying this TCR beta chain was seen just once. The data were taken from a study of OX40 agonist ivuxolimab in advanced cancers. Across the whole study: Ivuxolimab doses were 0.01, 0.1, 0.3, 1.5, 3 or 10 mg/kg every 2 weeks. Participants, around 80% male, averaged roughly 59 years of age, ranging from about 20 to 79.

Baseline, cycle 4 day 1, and cycle 7 day 1 were the blood sampling points. Unmatched junction bases numbered 6, after V lost 3 bases and J lost 5 bases. Germline CDR1 and CDR2: KGHSH and LQKENI. This CDR3 comprises 15 residues. Libraries were prepared by immunoSEQ multiplex PCR; TCRdb keeps only in-frame clonotypes and omits some of them. The sample lists tens of thousands of clones, 70% to 85% seen once, with approximately 30% in the top ten. The gene calls are TRBV18 and TRBJ2-3; 9 positions agree with TRBD1. This receptor was identified in an adult with an advanced solid tumor such as melanoma, head and neck, liver or kidney cancer. This sample comprised CD4+ or CD8+ T cells sorted from blood, obtained in a trial of the OX40 agonist ivuxolimab. CDR3 sequence: CASSPTGGTVDTQYF. As DNA, the CDR3 is TGTGCCAGCTCACCGACAGGGGGGACGGTAGATACGCAGTATTTT.